Here is one TCR beta chain with its context. Its antigen remains unidentified. Clones were sequenced by immunoSEQ multiplex PCR, and TCRdb holds only the in-frame ones, with some missing. Of around 64,000 clones in the sample, about 80% are singletons; the top ten hold 6.5% to 7.5%. This record belongs to a study of radiation and T cells in renal cell carcinoma. Points from the study as a whole: Top tumor clonotypes rose in blood 2 weeks post-radiation, then contracted. Baseline intratumoral clonotype presence is unknown without pretreatment biopsies.

The CDR3 is 15 residues long. V lost 4 bases and J lost 3; bases outside the gene matches: 7. CDR1 and CDR2 from the germline V gene are SGHTS and YDEGEE. As to time point: blood 4 weeks post-SBRT, at nephrectomy. Regarding treatment: 15 Gy SBRT to primary tumor, nephrectomy 4 weeks later. Nephrectomy followed 15 Gy stereotactic body radiation by 4 weeks. Blood was sampled at baseline, 2 weeks and 4 weeks after SBRT. The TCR comes from a man in his 60s with renal cell carcinoma. Source: blood, taken from a patient whose treatment included radiotherapy and nephrectomy. This rearrangement joins TRBV5-8 to TRBJ1-1, with 9 positions matching TRBD1. In nucleotides, the CDR3 is TGTGCCAGCAGCCAAGGGACAGGGTGGTACACTGAAGCTTTCTTT. Its protein is CASSQGTGWYTEAFF.